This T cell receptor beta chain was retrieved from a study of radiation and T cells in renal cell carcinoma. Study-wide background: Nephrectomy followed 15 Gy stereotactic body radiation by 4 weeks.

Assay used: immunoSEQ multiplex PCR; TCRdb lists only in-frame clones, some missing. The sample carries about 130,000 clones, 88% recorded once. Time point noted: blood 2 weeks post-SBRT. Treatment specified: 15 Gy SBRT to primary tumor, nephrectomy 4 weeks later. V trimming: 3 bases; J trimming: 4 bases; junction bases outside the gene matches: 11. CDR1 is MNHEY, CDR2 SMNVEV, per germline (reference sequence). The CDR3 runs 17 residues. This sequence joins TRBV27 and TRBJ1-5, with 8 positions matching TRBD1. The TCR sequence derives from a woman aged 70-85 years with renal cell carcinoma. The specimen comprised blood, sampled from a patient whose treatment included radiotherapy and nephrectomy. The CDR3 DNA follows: TGTGCCAGCAGTTTCTTGGCGACAGGGGTCGAGAATCAGCCCCAGCATTTT. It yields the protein CASSFLATGVENQPQHF.